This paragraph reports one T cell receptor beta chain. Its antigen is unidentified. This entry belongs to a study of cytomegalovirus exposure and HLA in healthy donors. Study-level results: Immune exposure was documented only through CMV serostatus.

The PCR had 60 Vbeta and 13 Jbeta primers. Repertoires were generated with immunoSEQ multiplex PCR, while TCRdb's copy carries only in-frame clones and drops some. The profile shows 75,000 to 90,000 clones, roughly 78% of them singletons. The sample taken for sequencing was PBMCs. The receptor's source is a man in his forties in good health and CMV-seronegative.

Here the CDR3 DNA reads TGTGCCAGCAGCCCACCCCCGAGCTCTGGGGCCAACGTCCTGACTTTC. It encodes CASSPPPSSGANVLTF. J is TRBJ2-6 and V is TRBV5-4; no firm D call. The germline V gene encodes CDR1 SGHNT and CDR2 YYREEE (reference sequence). The CDR3 has 16 amino acids. V was cut by 4 bases and J by 0 bases, with 11 bases left in between.